Listed here are 19 T cell receptor beta chains from one sample, sequenced in a study of CD8 T cells in Susac syndrome. cDNA came from around 0.5 to 1 ug RNA primed by random hexamers. TCRdb independently ran MiXCR on the immunoSEQ multiplex PCR reads; one entry per CDR3 protein. The sample includes about 300,000 distinct CDR3 sequences, about 89% seen only once; the top ten take 0.18%. Sequenced sample: CD8+ T cells from PBMCs. These receptors were obtained from a human donor with multiple sclerosis.

This clonotype came up a few times. The chain couples TRBV15 to TRBJ2-7, with D possibly matching TRBD2 (6 bases). The V and J ends lost 1 base and 5 bases respectively, with 12 bases between them. Germline-derived CDR1 and CDR2 are LNHNV and YYDKDF (reference sequence). The length of the CDR3 is 14 residues. The chain's CDR3 is CATSRGAGSNEQYF. The CDR3 DNA reads as TGTGCCACCAGCAGAGGTGCGGGAAGCAACGAGCAGTACTTC.

This chain connects TRBV6-2 or TRBV6-3 to TRBJ2-1; possibly TRBD2 for D (5 bases). Germline V gene lookup returns CDR1 MNHEY and CDR2 SVGEGT. Trimming removed 2 bases from V and 0 bases from J, with 17 bases in between. CDR3 length equals 18 residues. CDR3 nucleotide sequence: TGTGCCAGCAGTTACCCTATTGGACTGGAGAGCTCCTACAATGAGCAGTTCTTC. As protein: CASSYPIGLESSYNEQFF.

This clonotype was counted once. Given the absence of the conserved phenylalanine or tryptophan at the CDR3 end, a read error is likely. The chain uses TRBV4-3 and TRBJ2-6; weak D call: TRBD1 (7 bases). This CDR3 is built from 17 residues. Trimming stripped 4 bases from V and 0 bases from J, with 13 bases between. Per germline, CDR1 LGHNA and CDR2 YSLEER. Here the CDR3 reads CASSPGDSSSGANVLTL. In DNA, the CDR3 is TGCGCCAGCAGCCCGGGGGACAGTAGCTCTGGGGCCAACGTCCTGACTTTA.

The rearrangement joins TRBV18 to TRBJ1-4; D is possibly TRBD1 (5 bases). The CDR3 sequence is 15 residues long. V was clipped by 2 bases and J by 5 bases, with 12 bases between them. CDR1 is KGHSH, CDR2 LQKENI, per germline. CDR3 nucleotides: TGTGCCAGCTCACCAGGCTCGGGGGTAAATGAAAAACTGTTTTTT. This encodes CASSPGSGVNEKLFF.

The rearrangement joins TRBV12-3 or TRBV12-4 to TRBJ2-7; D remains unclear. The CDR3 is 15 amino acids. V dropped 3 bases and J dropped 4 bases, with 16 bases sitting between them. For the CDR3, the DNA is TGTGCCAGCAGTTTTACCGGTCCGGCCTTTTACGAGCAGTACTTC. This encodes CASSFTGPAFYEQYF.

This clonotype came up a few times. This chain joins TRBV2 and TRBJ2-7, with D uncertain. This CDR3 has 12 amino acids. The V end lost 7 bases, the J end lost 0 bases, and 7 bases lay between the germline ends. Germline CDR1 is SNHLY and CDR2 is FYNNEI. The CDR3 DNA is TGTGCCAGCATTCCGAGCTCCTACGAGCAGTACTTC. It translates to CASIPSSYEQYF.

The chain combines TRBV5-1 with TRBJ2-3, with 14 bases that match TRBD2. This CDR3 is 18 amino acids long. Per germline, CDR1 SGHRS and CDR2 YFSETQ. After removal of 4 bases from V and 2 bases from J, the junction contained 9 bases not matched to a gene. CDR3 DNA sequence: TGCGCCAGCAGCCTACGACTAGCGGGAGGGGGCATCACAGATACGCAGTATTTT. Its translation: CASSLRLAGGGITDTQYF.

The V and J genes are TRBV3-1 and TRBJ2-7; 7 bases agree with TRBD1. Trimming took 7 bases from V and 3 from J; bases not matched to a gene: 6. The CDR3 length is 13 residues. Germline-derived CDR1 and CDR2 are LGHDT and YNNKEL (reference sequence). CDR3 sequence: CASTTGAFYEQYF. The DNA of the CDR3 is TGTGCCAGCACCACAGGGGCATTCTACGAGCAGTACTTC.

The V call is TRBV6-2 or TRBV6-3, the J call TRBJ1-1; D remains unclear. The CDR3 extends over 11 amino acids. Germline assignment: CDR1 MNHEY and CDR2 SVGEGT. V was pared by 8 bases and J by 5 bases, with 9 bases between. This CDR3 reads CASSPGTEAFF. DNA of the CDR3: TGTGCCAGCTCCCCCGGTACTGAAGCTTTCTTT.

The genes are TRBV15 and TRBJ2-3, with D perhaps matching TRBD2 (6 bases). The germline gives CDR1 LNHNV, CDR2 YYDKDF (reference sequence). The V end lost 3 bases, the J end lost 6 bases, and 13 bases lay between the germline ends. The CDR3 sequence is 14 residues long. The CDR3 DNA reads as TGTGCCACCAGCAGCGGAGGGGACGATGATACGCAGTATTTT. Protein product: CATSSGGDDDTQYF.

V is TRBV9 and J is TRBJ1-6, with D unclear. Germline CDR1 reads SGDLS; CDR2 reads YYNGEE. CDR3 length: 14 amino acids. V lost 0 bases and J lost 6, with 7 bases in between. This CDR3 is CASSVERVNSPLHF. Here the CDR3 DNA reads TGTGCCAGCAGCGTAGAGCGGGTTAATTCACCCCTCCACTTT.

V and J are TRBV28 and TRBJ1-5; D not resolved. The germline CDR1 and CDR2 sequences are MDHEN and SYDVKM. V lost 3 bases to trimming and J lost 0 bases, with 6 bases between them. There are 14 residues in the CDR3. In DNA, the CDR3 is TGTGCCAGCAGTTTCGCGGATAGCAATCAGCCCCAGCATTTT. This sequence encodes CASSFADSNQPQHF.

This clonotype was picked up one time. The chain uses TRBV7-6 and TRBJ1-1; perhaps TRBD1 as D (5 bases). V gave up 5 bases and J gave up 4 bases, with 17 bases separating them. CDR1 and CDR2 from the germline V gene are SGHVS and FNYEAQ. This CDR3 is 15 amino acids long. CDR3 sequence (DNA): TGTGCCAGCAGCCTATCAGGGAGCTGGTCCACTGAAGCTTTCTTT. Protein product: CASSLSGSWSTEAFF. Full variable domain (outside the CDR3, taken from reference TRBV7-6 and TRBJ1-1): GAGVSQSPRYKVTKRGQDVALRCDPISGHVSLYWYRQALGQGPEFLTYFNYEAQQDKSGLPNDRFSAERPEGSISTLTIQRTEQRDSAMYRCASSLSGSWSTEAFFGQGTRLTVV.

This sequence joins TRBV20-1 and TRBJ2-3; D is perhaps TRBD1 or TRBD2 (5 bases each). Per the germline V gene, CDR1 is DFQATT and CDR2 is SNEGSKA (reference sequence). Trimming pared 1 base from V and 2 bases from J, leaving 16 bases between. The CDR3 length is 16 residues. CDR3 DNA: TGCAGTGCTAGAGCCCGGCTACTAGGGGCCACAGATACGCAGTATTTT. Its protein product is CSARARLLGATDTQYF.

The V call is TRBV13, the J call TRBJ1-6; 9 bases match TRBD1. The CDR3 is 16 amino acids. V trimming: 5 bases; J trimming: 10 bases; junction bases outside the gene matches: 12. Germline-derived CDR1 and CDR2 are PRHDT and FYEKMQ (reference sequence). CDR3 nucleotides: TGTGCCAGCAGCCACACCGGGACAGGGTTTCGCTCACCCCTCCACTTT. Its translation: CASSHTGTGFRSPLHF.

Here the CDR3 DNA reads TGCGCCAGCAGGGCACGGACAGTGGGGAACACCGGGGAGCTGTTTTTT. Translating gives CASRARTVGNTGELFF. The genes are TRBV23-1 and TRBJ2-2, with TRBD1 as a possible D gene (6 bases). TRBV23-1 is filed as an ORF, its function uncertain. This CDR3 is built from 16 residues. V was clipped by 6 bases and J by 1 base, with 15 bases between them.

This clonotype has a handful of counts. This rearrangement joins TRBV10-2 to TRBJ2-3; tentatively, D is TRBD1 (6 bases). This CDR3 has 13 amino acids. Germline V gene data show CDR1 as WSHSY and CDR2 as SAAADI. V was shortened by 7 bases and J by 6 bases, with 14 bases between the two germline ends. The CDR3 DNA sequence: TGCGCCAGCAAGTCTGGGCAGGGGGATACGCAGTATTTT. This translates into CASKSGQGDTQYF.

J is TRBJ1-3 and V is TRBV7-2; the D is unclear. Germline V lookup: CDR1 SGHTA, CDR2 FQGNSA. The CDR3 extends over 16 amino acids. Trimming took 1 base from V and 6 from J, leaving 16 bases between them. The CDR3 here is CASSLGPASSKNTIYF. Written as DNA, the CDR3 is TGTGCCAGCAGCTTAGGTCCAGCGAGCTCTAAAAACACCATATATTTT.

The chain combines TRBV6-2 or TRBV6-3 with TRBJ1-1, with no clear D. Germline assignment: CDR1 MNHEY and CDR2 SVGEGT. Trimming removed 0 bases at V and 6 bases at J, with 5 bases between. The CDR3 runs 12 residues. As DNA, the CDR3 is TGTGCCAGCAGTTACTCCCAGTCTGAAGCTTTCTTT. It specifies CASSYSQSEAFF.